Shown below are 23 T cell receptor beta chains from a single sample sequenced in a study of cytomegalovirus exposure and HLA in healthy donors. PCR involved 60 Vbeta and 13 Jbeta primers. TCRdb keeps only in-frame clones here, not all; method: immunoSEQ multiplex PCR. This listing includes 200,000 to 250,000 clones. Input material: PBMCs. The source of these receptors is a woman in her 30s in good health and CMV-seropositive.

CDR3 in amino acids: CASSLDRVEETQYF. CDR3 nucleotide sequence: TGCGCCAGCAGCCTGGACAGGGTTGAAGAGACCCAGTACTTC. The chain joins TRBV5-1 to TRBJ2-5; 8 bases agree with TRBD1. J was trimmed by 3 bases and V by 4 bases; bases with no gene match: 5. Germline V lookup: CDR1 SGHRS, CDR2 YFSETQ. The CDR3 runs to 14 residues.

This rearrangement joins TRBV21-1 to TRBJ1-1. TRBV21-1 is noted as a pseudogene. This CDR3 spans 16 amino acids. This CDR3 is CASSLIWGGRNTEAFF. Here the CDR3 DNA reads TGTGCCAGCAGTCTTATCTGGGGCGGGAGGAACACTGAAGCTTTCTTT.

Remarks on this clone: The junction and the germline gene differ at one end; a read error may be behind it. This chain links TRBV7-8 with TRBJ2-1, with 8 bases that match TRBD2. This CDR3 comprises 15 residues. Germline assignment: CDR1 SGHVS and CDR2 FQNEAQ. CDR3 sequence (DNA): TGTGCCAGCAGCGTAGCGGGGACTTCCTACAATGAGCAGTTCTTC. Protein: CASSVAGTSYNEQFF.

The V call is TRBV11-2, the J call TRBJ2-3, with a possible D match to TRBD2 (6 bases). This CDR3 spans 16 amino acids. V lost 4 bases and J 0 bases, leaving 14 bases between the germline ends. The germline V gene has CDR1 SGHAT and CDR2 FQNNGV. The CDR3 reads CASSSSSVLSTDTQYF. The CDR3 bases are TGTGCCAGCAGCTCGTCTAGCGTCCTTAGCACAGATACGCAGTATTTT. Supplemented by reference TRBV11-2 and TRBJ2-3, the full variable domain reads EAGVAQSPRYKIIEKRQSVAFWCNPISGHATLYWYQQILGQGPKLLIQFQNNGVVDDSQLPKDRFSAERLKGVDSTLKIQPAKLEDSAVYLCASSSSSVLSTDTQYFGPGTRLTVL.

This chain connects TRBV6-7 to TRBJ2-2; D not resolved. TRBV6-7 is designated an ORF whose function remains uncertain. This CDR3 region has 16 residues. V dropped 0 bases and J dropped 4 bases, with 12 bases sitting between them. The CDR3 nucleotides read TGTGCCAGCAGTTACTCGAAGGAATGGAGCACCGGGGAGCTGTTTTTT. Protein product: CASSYSKEWSTGELFF.

The J gene is TRBJ1-1, the V gene TRBV5-6; 8 bases are shared with TRBD1. The V gene end was trimmed by 1 base and the J gene end by 11 bases; junction bases not matched to a gene: 4. Germline CDR1 and CDR2: SGHDT and YYEEEE. The CDR3 consists of 12 residues. The CDR3 protein is CASSLWTGIAFF. CDR3 DNA sequence: TGTGCCAGCAGCTTGTGGACAGGGATCGCTTTCTTT.

V is TRBV30 and J is TRBJ1-2, with D perhaps matching TRBD1 (6 bases). There are 12 residues in the CDR3. The germline V and J ends were trimmed by 0 bases and 8 bases, with 10 bases remaining between them. Looked up from germline, CDR1 is GTSNPN and CDR2 is SVGIG (reference sequence). CDR3 residues: CAWSVRGRGYTF. Written as DNA, the CDR3 is TGTGCCTGGAGTGTAAGGGGGAGAGGCTACACCTTC.

On this clone itself: One end of the junction is discordant with germline, which a read error may explain. The V call is TRBV29-1, the J call TRBJ2-1; D not certain. The CDR3 covers 11 residues. From germline, CDR1 is SQVTM and CDR2 ANQGSEA. The CDR3 spells CSVEYYDEQFF. The CDR3 bases are TGCAGCGTTGAGTACTACGATGAGCAGTTCTTC.

The V gene is TRBV6-5, the J gene TRBJ2-7, with 8 bases lining up with TRBD1. Germline V gene lookup returns CDR1 MNHEY and CDR2 SVGAGI. J gave up 0 bases and V 6 bases, and 4 bases lay outside the gene matches. The CDR3 extends over 14 amino acids. As DNA, the CDR3 is TGTGCCAGCAGGCGGCAGGGGGCCTCCTACGAGCAGTACTTC. Its translation: CASRRQGASYEQYF.

The V gene is TRBV19, the J gene TRBJ2-7; maybe TRBD2 (5 bases). Trimming pared 1 base from V and 0 bases from J, leaving 10 bases between. Per the germline V gene, CDR1 is LNHDA and CDR2 is SQIVND (reference sequence). The CDR3 loop spans 15 amino acids. CDR3 in DNA: TGTGCCAGTAGTATAGCAGTAGGGAGCTCCTACGAGCAGTACTTC. This translates into CASSIAVGSSYEQYF.

The chain's CDR3 is CASGRNTIYF. CDR3 sequence (DNA): TGTGCCAGCGGCCGAAACACCATATATTTT. The chain employs TRBV7-9 and TRBJ1-3; D call uncertain. Germline V lookup: CDR1 SEHNR, CDR2 FQNEAQ (reference sequence). V dropped 8 bases and J dropped 5 bases, with 4 bases sitting between them. This CDR3 is 10 amino acids long.

The CDR3 spells CASTLSGGGSETQYF. CDR3 sequence (DNA): TGTGCCAGCACCCTTTCTGGTGGGGGGTCAGAGACCCAGTACTTC. The chain links TRBV28 to TRBJ2-5; possible D gene TRBD2, 6 bases. Deletions cut 7 bases from V and 4 bases from J, with 19 bases between. The germline CDR1 and CDR2 sequences are MDHEN and SYDVKM. The CDR3 has 15 amino acids.

This chain links TRBV2 with TRBJ2-7; TRBD1 is a possible D gene (5 bases). The V end was cut by 0 bases, the J end by 1 base, with 13 bases between. The germline V gene has CDR1 SNHLY and CDR2 FYNNEI. The CDR3 runs to 16 residues. This chain's CDR3 is CASSEAGWTTSYEQYF. CDR3 sequence (DNA): TGTGCCAGCAGTGAAGCGGGCTGGACAACATCCTACGAGCAGTACTTC.

This chain connects TRBV10-3 to TRBJ1-2, with TRBD1 matching over 8 bases. CDR3 size: 14 residues. V was pared by 4 bases and J by 6 bases, with 7 bases of the junction left unmatched. Germline lookup yields CDR1 ENHRY and CDR2 SYGVKD. CDR3 sequence reads: CAISGGTGTDGYTF. In DNA, the CDR3 is TGTGCCATCAGTGGGGGGACAGGCACGGATGGCTACACCTTC.

Comments on this clone: The sample has other DNA sequences that encode this CDR3 too. The rearrangement uses TRBV12-5 and TRBJ1-5, with 7 bases lining up with TRBD1. V lost 3 bases, J lost 2 bases, and 1 base stayed unmatched. Germline V CDR1 and CDR2: LGHNT, FRNRAP. The CDR3 has 14 amino acids. The CDR3 loop is CASGLGQGNQPQHF. Here the CDR3 DNA reads TGTGCTAGTGGTTTAGGACAGGGCAATCAGCCCCAGCATTTT.

The rearrangement uses TRBV5-4 and TRBJ2-3, with 7 bases matching TRBD1. The CDR3 is 15 residues long. V lost 4 bases to trimming and J lost 0 bases; unmatched junction nucleotides: 5. Germline CDR1 SGHNT, CDR2 YYREEE (reference sequence). The CDR3 region has the DNA TGTGCCAGCAGCACGACAGGGAAGAGCACAGATACGCAGTATTTT. Its translation: CASSTTGKSTDTQYF. The complete variable domain, with remaining parts taken from reference TRBV5-4 and TRBJ2-3, reads ETGVTQSPTHLIKTRGQQVTLRCSSQSGHNTVSWYQQALGQGPQFIFQYYREEENGRGNFPPRFSGLQFPNYSSELNVNALELDDSALYLCASSTTGKSTDTQYFGPGTRLTVL.

The rearrangement links TRBV10-3 to TRBJ1-5, with TRBD1 as a possible D gene (6 bases). V was pared by 3 bases and J by 4 bases, with 10 bases between. The CDR3 runs to 14 residues. The germline gives CDR1 ENHRY, CDR2 SYGVKD. The CDR3 region is CAISDTGLNQPQHF. CDR3 DNA sequence: TGTGCCATCAGTGATACAGGGCTGAATCAGCCCCAGCATTTT.

The rearrangement joins TRBV15 to TRBJ2-7; 8 bases align to TRBD1. V gave up 2 bases and J gave up 7 bases; unmatched junction bases: 4. Germline CDR1 reads LNHNV; CDR2 reads YYDKDF (reference sequence). This CDR3 has 13 residues. CDR3 amino acids: CATSRSTGEEQYF. CDR3 in DNA: TGTGCCACCAGCAGATCGACAGGGGAAGAGCAGTACTTC.

Points on this clone: The same CDR3 also results from other DNA sequences found in this sample. V usage is TRBV18 and J usage is TRBJ1-5, with a tentative D call TRBD1 (5 bases). The V and J ends lost 2 bases and 7 bases respectively, with 9 bases between them. CDR3 size: 13 residues. The germline CDR1 and CDR2 sequences are KGHSH and LQKENI. The DNA of the CDR3 is TGTGCCAGCTCACCAGGGGGGGGGCAGCCCCAGCATTTT. Protein: CASSPGGGQPQHF.

The V gene is TRBV2, the J gene TRBJ2-5; D not certain. Germline CDR1 SNHLY, CDR2 FYNNEI. V was clipped by 5 bases and J by 5 bases, with 6 bases between them. The CDR3 extends over 11 amino acids. CDR3 DNA sequence: TGTGCCAGCAGTTTCTTTGAGACCCAGTACTTC. Translation: CASSFFETQYF.

The CDR3 DNA is TGTGCCAGCAGTGAAACGGACCGAGGGGAAAAACTGTTTTTT. Protein: CASSETDRGEKLFF. The V gene is TRBV2, the J gene TRBJ1-4, with D uncertain. V lost 2 bases and J 8 bases, leaving 12 bases between the germline ends. CDR1 SNHLY and CDR2 FYNNEI come from the germline V gene. The CDR3 covers 14 residues.

The chain employs TRBV7-9 and TRBJ2-7, with 12 bases identical to TRBD2. With 4 bases clipped from V and 6 bases from J, the junction kept 7 bases outside the gene matches. CDR1 and CDR2 from the germline V gene are SEHNR and FQNEAQ (reference sequence). This CDR3 is built from 15 residues. The CDR3 spells CASSSGTSGFSEQYF. The CDR3 region has the DNA TGTGCCAGCAGCTCAGGGACTAGCGGGTTCAGCGAGCAGTACTTC.

The chain couples TRBV19 to TRBJ1-5, with 7 bases matching TRBD1. The CDR3 sequence is 17 residues long. The germline CDR1 and CDR2 sequences are LNHDA and SQIVND (reference sequence). V was pared by 2 bases and J by 0 bases, with 7 bases of the junction left unmatched. The chain's CDR3 is CASSILGTVDSNQPQHF. Written as DNA, the CDR3 is TGTGCCAGTAGTATACTTGGGACAGTCGATAGCAATCAGCCCCAGCATTTT.